Below are 29 T cell receptor beta chains sequenced from a single sample in a study of CD8 T cells in Susac syndrome. Roughly 0.5 to 1 ug RNA was reverse transcribed with random hexamers. One entry per CDR3 protein, called by TCRdb with MiXCR from the immunoSEQ multiplex PCR reads. In the table there are approximately 300,000 distinct CDR3 sequences, over 75% of which are singletons. Sequenced: CD8+ T cells from PBMCs. The receptors shown here come from a human donor with multiple sclerosis.

This clonotype showed up just a few times. This rearrangement joins TRBV4-1 to TRBJ2-7; 7 bases agree with TRBD1. The V gene's germline CDR1 is MGHRA and CDR2 YSYEKL. CDR3 length: 15 residues. Trimming took 0 bases from V and 1 from J; bases not matched to a gene: 3. CDR3 amino acids: CASSQDQGESYEQYF. CDR3 bases: TGCGCCAGCAGCCAAGACCAGGGGGAATCCTACGAGCAGTACTTC.

V gene TRBV2 combines with J gene TRBJ2-7; TRBD2 matches at 11 bases. Losses at the gene ends were 6 bases for V and 4 bases for J; bases not matched to a gene: 5. The germline V gene encodes CDR1 SNHLY and CDR2 FYNNEI. The CDR3 extends over 14 amino acids. In DNA form, the CDR3 reads TGTGCCAGCAGGGAACTAGCGGGGGCTTACGAGCAGTACTTC. This codes for CASRELAGAYEQYF. The full variable domain, completed using reference TRBV2 and TRBJ2-7, is EPEVTQTPSHQVTQMGQEVILRCVPISNHLYFYWYRQILGQKVEFLVSFYNNEISEKSEIFDDQFSVERPDGSNFTLKIRSTKLEDSAMYFCASRELAGAYEQYFGPGTRLTVT.

In its sample, this clonotype was seen once. The chain joins TRBV11-3 to TRBJ1-1, with 8 bases fitting TRBD1. Germline-derived CDR1 and CDR2 are SGHNT and YENEEA. This CDR3 contains 15 residues. Trimming cost V 5 bases and J 4 bases; bases outside gene matches: 9. The CDR3 region has the DNA TGTGCCAGCAGCCCCCGACAGGGGCTTCTCACTGAAGCTTTCTTT. Translation: CASSPRQGLLTEAFF.

This clonotype occurred once. The rearrangement links TRBV5-1 to TRBJ1-1; 12 nucleotides match TRBD1. V gave up 4 bases and J gave up 7 bases; unmatched junction bases: 2. This CDR3 region has 13 residues. Germline CDR1 is SGHRS and CDR2 is YFSETQ. Here the CDR3 DNA reads TGCGCCAGCAGCGGGACAGGGGGCCTTGAAGCTTTCTTT. Encoded protein: CASSGTGGLEAFF.

This rearrangement joins TRBV7-9 to TRBJ2-3; tentative D call: TRBD2 (6 bases). The germline V gene encodes CDR1 SEHNR and CDR2 FQNEAQ (reference sequence). V shed 6 bases and J shed 6 bases, with 10 bases lying between them. This CDR3 has 12 residues. CDR3 nucleotide sequence: TGTGCCAGCAGGAGGGAGGTCGATACGCAGTATTTT. Protein sequence: CASRREVDTQYF.

The V gene is TRBV4-3, the J gene TRBJ1-2; D is uncertain. Trimming removed 0 bases at V and 8 bases at J, with 7 bases between. The CDR3 consists of 12 residues. CDR1 is LGHNA and CDR2 is YSLEER in the germline V gene. The CDR3 nucleotides read TGCGCCAGCAGCCAAGATCTGGAGGGCTACACCTTC. Amino acid sequence: CASSQDLEGYTF.

The chain employs TRBV2 and TRBJ2-7; D gene ambiguous. CDR3 length: 13 amino acids. The germline gives CDR1 SNHLY, CDR2 FYNNEI. V was cut by 3 bases and J by 0 bases, with 6 bases left in between. The CDR3 DNA is TGTGCCAGCAGTGAGGGGAACTCCTACGAGCAGTACTTC. Encoded protein: CASSEGNSYEQYF.

This chain connects TRBV28 to TRBJ1-3; D remains unclear. The V gene's germline CDR1 is MDHEN and CDR2 SYDVKM. This CDR3 has 15 residues. Trimming took 3 bases from V and 0 from J, leaving 9 bases between them. CDR3 sequence reads: CASSFLGNSGNTIYF. Written as DNA, the CDR3 is TGTGCCAGCAGTTTTCTGGGAAACTCTGGAAACACCATATATTTT. The full variable domain, with the rest looked up from reference TRBV28 and TRBJ1-3, is DVKVTQSSRYLVKRTGEKVFLECVQDMDHENMFWYRQDPGLGLRLIYFSYDVKMKEKGDIPEGYSVSREKKERFSLILESASTNQTSMYLCASSFLGNSGNTIYFGEGSWLTVV.

Worth noting for this clonotype: The CDR3 carries no conserved terminal phenylalanine or tryptophan, so it likely arises from a read error. The V call is TRBV13, the J call TRBJ1-2; TRBD1 might be the D (6 bases). The CDR3 loop spans 17 amino acids. The ends were cut back, 0 bases at V and 4 bases at J, with 18 bases in the middle. The germline gives CDR1 PRHDT, CDR2 FYEKMQ (reference sequence). Here the CDR3 reads CASSLGEGESRIYGYTL. The CDR3 DNA is TGTGCCAGCAGCTTAGGGGAGGGGGAATCTCGGATCTATGGCTACACCCTC.

The chain recombines TRBV12-3 or TRBV12-4 with TRBJ1-4, with D unresolved. Deletions cut 5 bases from V and 8 bases from J, with 15 bases between. The CDR3 contains 14 residues. The CDR3 loop is CASSLLLFGEKLFF. CDR3 nucleotide sequence: TGTGCCAGCAGTCTCCTCCTGTTCGGGGAAAAACTGTTTTTT.

This chain links TRBV29-1 with TRBJ2-1, with 8 bases identical to TRBD2. In germline, CDR1 is SQVTM, CDR2 ANQGSEA. This CDR3 is built from 18 residues. V shed 6 bases and J 0 bases; nucleotides not matched to a gene: 16. CDR3 bases: TGCAGCGTGACGGGACTAGGATCTCTCCTAAGCTCCTACAATGAGCAGTTCTTC. This translates into CSVTGLGSLLSSYNEQFF.

This chain connects TRBV6-2 or TRBV6-3 to TRBJ2-6, with 7 bases lining up with TRBD1. V gave up 2 bases and J gave up 2 bases; unmatched junction bases: 9. Germline assignment: CDR1 MNHEY and CDR2 SVGEGT. The CDR3 length is 18 residues. The DNA of the CDR3 is TGTGCCAGCAGTTACCGTCGGGACAGTACCCCTGGGGCCAACGTCCTGACTTTC. Its translation: CASSYRRDSTPGANVLTF.

V is TRBV6-5 and J is TRBJ1-2; 8 positions agree with TRBD1. From germline, CDR1 is MNHEY and CDR2 SVGAGI. This CDR3 spans 16 amino acids. Unmatched junction bases numbered 7, after V lost 2 bases and J lost 2 bases. The CDR3 DNA is TGTGCCAGCAGTTACCAATCTTGGACAGGGAACTATGGCTACACCTTC. It codes for CASSYQSWTGNYGYTF.

The chain combines TRBV28 with TRBJ2-5, with D tentatively TRBD2 (6 bases). Trimming cost V 5 bases and J 0 bases, with 16 bases left between them. CDR3 length: 16 amino acids. Germline loops: CDR1 MDHEN, CDR2 SYDVKM. The CDR3 DNA reads TGTGCCAGCAGTCTGAATCCTCGGGAGTACCAAGAGACCCAGTACTTC. It specifies CASSLNPREYQETQYF.

In DNA form, the CDR3 reads TGTGCCAGCACCCAGCGCCCCGGACTAGTTGCAGATACGCAGTATTTT. Its translation is CASTQRPGLVADTQYF. This rearrangement joins TRBV12-3 or TRBV12-4 to TRBJ2-3, with TRBD2 matching 7 bases. The ends lost 7 bases at V and 4 bases at J; junction bases unmatched: 14. The CDR3 runs to 16 residues.

The chain has TRBV4-1 and TRBJ2-1; 10 nucleotides line up with TRBD2. Germline assignment: CDR1 MGHRA and CDR2 YSYEKL. The CDR3 length is 17 residues. The V gene end was trimmed by 5 bases and the J gene end by 7 bases; junction bases not matched to a gene: 14. In DNA form, the CDR3 reads TGCGCCAGCAGCTACATTTCAGCGGGAGGGCCCTCGAATGAGCAGTTCTTC. Its translation: CASSYISAGGPSNEQFF.

This clonotype has only a few counts. V and J are TRBV7-2 and TRBJ2-7, with unresolved D. Per the germline V gene, CDR1 is SGHTA and CDR2 is FQGNSA. Trimming removed 6 bases at V and 0 bases at J, with 15 bases between. CDR3 length: 15 residues. As DNA, the CDR3 is TGTGCCAGCAGTTTGGGTTTAGCAGGCTCCTACGAGCAGTACTTC. Translated, it gives CASSLGLAGSYEQYF. The full variable domain, with the rest looked up from reference TRBV7-2 and TRBJ2-7, is GAGVSQSPSNKVTEKGKDVELRCDPISGHTALYWYRQSLGQGLEFLIYFQGNSAPDKSGLPSDRFSAERTGGSVSTLTIQRTQQEDSAVYLCASSLGLAGSYEQYFGPGTRLTVT.

The V gene is TRBV4-1, the J gene TRBJ2-3; a possible D gene is TRBD2 (5 bases). Deletions cut 0 bases from V and 0 bases from J, with 10 bases between. Germline CDR1 and CDR2: MGHRA and YSYEKL. This CDR3 has 16 residues. This CDR3 is CASSQEAGGSTDTQYF. CDR3 nucleotide sequence: TGCGCCAGCAGCCAAGAGGCTGGCGGGAGCACAGATACGCAGTATTTT.

CDR3 sequence: CATSDLQGYEQYF. The CDR3 nucleotides are TGTGCCACCAGTGATTTGCAAGGCTACGAGCAGTACTTC. This chain joins TRBV24-1 and TRBJ2-7; no clear D. CDR1 and CDR2 (germline): KGHDR, SFDVKD. There are 13 residues in the CDR3. V was clipped by 0 bases and J by 3 bases, with 5 bases between them.

The chain couples TRBV6-5 to TRBJ1-2, with a tentative D call TRBD1 (5 bases). Germline-derived CDR1 and CDR2 are MNHEY and SVGAGI. Trimming shortened V by 2 bases and J by 2 bases, and 12 bases separated the two germline ends. This CDR3 is built from 15 residues. The CDR3 DNA is TGTGCCAGCAGTTACCAGGGACTGACGAACTATGGCTACACCTTC. Encoded protein: CASSYQGLTNYGYTF.

The chain employs TRBV11-2 and TRBJ2-3; possibly TRBD1 for D (6 bases). The germline CDR1 and CDR2 sequences are SGHAT and FQNNGV. The CDR3 is 20 amino acids. With 3 bases removed from V and 4 bases from J, the gap between germline ends came to 29 bases. DNA for the CDR3: TGTGCCAGCAGCTTCGACCTGATGCTTTCGGACAGAGGACGTCCAGATACGCAGTATTTT. Protein product: CASSFDLMLSDRGRPDTQYF. Looking up the rest from reference TRBV11-2 and TRBJ2-3 gives the full variable domain: EAGVAQSPRYKIIEKRQSVAFWCNPISGHATLYWYQQILGQGPKLLIQFQNNGVVDDSQLPKDRFSAERLKGVDSTLKIQPAKLEDSAVYLCASSFDLMLSDRGRPDTQYFGPGTRLTVL.

The chain combines TRBV30 with TRBJ2-7, with D maybe TRBD1 (5 bases). Trimming took 3 bases from V and 0 from J, leaving 15 bases between them. This CDR3 is built from 15 residues. Germline CDR1 and CDR2: GTSNPN and SVGIG (reference sequence). The CDR3 DNA is TGTGCCTGGAGCGACCCGACAGAGAGCTCCTACGAGCAGTACTTC. Its translation: CAWSDPTESSYEQYF.

The count of this clonotype is one. V is TRBV12-3 or TRBV12-4 and J is TRBJ2-2, with 8 nucleotides matching TRBD2. This CDR3 region has 16 residues. The ends lost 5 bases at V and 5 bases at J; junction bases unmatched: 10. The CDR3 region has the DNA TGTGCCAGCAGTCCGGCGGGGGGAGCGGGAACCGGGGAGCTGTTTTTT. This encodes CASSPAGGAGTGELFF.

The rearrangement links TRBV30 to TRBJ1-2; TRBD1 agrees at 8 bases. Germline V gene data show CDR1 as GTSNPN and CDR2 as SVGIG (reference sequence). The V gene end was trimmed by 5 bases and the J gene end by 0 bases; junction bases not matched to a gene: 2. There are 13 residues in the CDR3. This CDR3 reads CAWSTGANYGYTF. The CDR3 DNA follows: TGTGCCTGGTCGACAGGGGCTAACTATGGCTACACCTTC. The variable domain in full, completed from reference TRBV30 and TRBJ1-2, reads SQTIHQWPATLVQPVGSPLSLECTVEGTSNPNLYWYRQAAGRGLQLLFYSVGIGQISSEVPQNLSASRPQDRQFILSSKKLLLSDSGFYLCAWSTGANYGYTFGSGTRLTVV.

The V call is TRBV11-3, the J call TRBJ1-5; a possible D gene is TRBD1 (5 bases). Between the trimmed V and J ends, which lost 9 bases and 2 bases, there was a span of 26 bases. The CDR3 spans 18 residues. Germline V gene lookup returns CDR1 SGHNT and CDR2 YENEEA. CDR3 coding DNA: TGTGCCAGAACGCCCTCCCCCCAGGGAGAGCCTGGCAATCAGCCCCAGCATTTT. The encoded protein is CARTPSPQGEPGNQPQHF.

V usage is TRBV19 and J usage is TRBJ2-1; no clear D. The V end was cut by 4 bases, the J end by 3 bases, with 7 bases between. The V gene's germline CDR1 is LNHDA and CDR2 SQIVND (reference sequence). This CDR3 is 13 amino acids long. CDR3 coding DNA: TGTGCCAGTAGTAGGGTAGGCTACAATGAGCAGTTCTTC. This sequence encodes CASSRVGYNEQFF.

This clonotype was detected once. The V gene is TRBV7-6, the J gene TRBJ2-1; TRBD2 aligns across 7 bases. V was pared by 1 base and J by 9 bases, with 12 bases of the junction left unmatched. This CDR3 comprises 16 residues. The germline V gene encodes CDR1 SGHVS and CDR2 FNYEAQ. CDR3 DNA: TGTGCCAGCAGCTTAGAAGTTACTAGCGTTGCCAGTGAGCAGTTCTTC. It encodes CASSLEVTSVASEQFF. The full variable domain, completed using reference TRBV7-6 and TRBJ2-1, is GAGVSQSPRYKVTKRGQDVALRCDPISGHVSLYWYRQALGQGPEFLTYFNYEAQQDKSGLPNDRFSAERPEGSISTLTIQRTEQRDSAMYRCASSLEVTSVASEQFFGPGTRLTVL.

The rearrangement uses TRBV9 and TRBJ2-5, with D perhaps matching TRBD1 (5 bases). This CDR3 region has 17 residues. Germline V CDR1 and CDR2: SGDLS, YYNGEE. The ends were cut back, 4 bases at V and 0 bases at J, with 19 bases in the middle. The CDR3 loop is CASSSDPRQTNQETQYF. As DNA, the CDR3 is TGTGCCAGCAGCTCTGACCCGAGACAGACAAACCAAGAGACCCAGTACTTC.

This chain joins TRBV23-1 and TRBJ1-1, with a tentative D call TRBD1 (5 bases). TRBV23-1 carries the ORF label, with uncertain function. This CDR3 is built from 14 residues. V lost 4 bases and J 10 bases, leaving 19 bases between the germline ends. Written as DNA, the CDR3 is TGCGCCAGCAGTCGACCGGACACCCCAGGCGGAGCTTTCTTT. It specifies CASSRPDTPGGAFF.